The 5 T cell receptor beta chains in this list originate from one sample, sequenced in a study of cytomegalovirus exposure and HLA in healthy donors. The study ran its PCR with 60 Vbeta and 13 Jbeta primers. TCRdb's table, derived via immunoSEQ multiplex PCR, lists solely in-frame clones and lacks some. The table lists roughly 130,000 clones, around 8.5% of them singletons. Material: PBMCs. The source is a man in his forties in good health and CMV-seronegative.

In this sample, this clone turned up a few times. The V call is TRBV9, the J call TRBJ2-2, with TRBD2 identical over 9 bases. The CDR3 spans 13 residues. The germline gives CDR1 SGDLS, CDR2 YYNGEE. V dropped 2 bases and J dropped 7; count of bases not matched to a gene: 0. CDR3 sequence (DNA): TGTGCCAGCAGCGTTAGCGGGGGCGGGGAGCTGTTTTTT. Protein product: CASSVSGGGELFF.

This clone has only a few counts. The chain has TRBV7-9 and TRBJ1-2, with D maybe TRBD1 (5 bases). CDR1 is SEHNR, CDR2 FQNEAQ, per germline (reference sequence). The ends were cut back, 1 base at V and 6 bases at J, with 18 bases in the middle. The CDR3 sequence is 16 residues long. CDR3 DNA: TGTGCCAGCAGCTTAGTTAATTCCGGGGGGGATGATGGCTACACCTTC. It is translated as CASSLVNSGGDDGYTF.

This clone was counted between two and nine times. The rearrangement joins TRBV13 to TRBJ2-3; a weak D match, TRBD2 (5 bases). Trimming took off 5 bases at V and 2 bases at J, with 11 bases between the two ends. There are 14 residues in the CDR3. CDR1 is PRHDT, CDR2 FYEKMQ, per germline (reference sequence). CDR3 region: CASSPPGYTDTQYF. The DNA of the CDR3 is TGTGCCAGCAGCCCCCCGGGGTACACAGATACGCAGTATTTT.

The chain is built from TRBV10-1 and TRBJ1-6, with TRBD1 matching 10 bases. J lost 14 bases, V lost 7 bases, and 11 bases had no gene match. The CDR3 has 14 residues. The germline V gene has CDR1 WNHNN and CDR2 SYGVQD (reference sequence). The CDR3 nucleotides are TGCGCCAGCATTGGAGGGACAGGGGTCTTGGCCCTCCACTTT. Protein product: CASIGGTGVLALHF.

The J gene is TRBJ2-7, the V gene TRBV6-5, with TRBD2 matching 11 bases. Germline V gives CDR1 MNHEY, CDR2 SVGAGI. V shed 6 bases and J 3 bases; nucleotides not matched to a gene: 7. The CDR3 is 15 amino acids. The CDR3 region has the DNA TGTGCCAGCAGCCCCTTGGGGACTAGCGGCTACGAGCAGTACTTC. Its translation is CASSPLGTSGYEQYF.